A selection of T cell receptor beta chains follows, all from one sample in a study of blood T cell repertoires in COVID-19. Libraries were prepared by immunoSEQ multiplex PCR; TCRdb keeps only in-frame clonotypes and omits some of them. The sample holds 25,000 to 30,000 clones, around 90% seen once. Specimen: peripheral blood. These receptor sequences come from a human donor in a cohort sampled during active COVID-19. Both conserved end residues are trimmed from each CDR3.

v_call	j_call	cdr3_aa
TRBV5-1	TRBJ1-2	ASSLETGTGGYT
TRBV19	TRBJ2-7	ASSIQGEAYEQY
TRBV5-8	TRBJ2-1	ASRKRGTQF
TRBV4-1	TRBJ1-1	ASSQTVFGGVGSEAF
TRBV5-1	TRBJ1-1	ASSLATGNTEAF
TRBV7-3	TRBJ2-7	ASSSGAGAGEQY
TRBV3-1/TRBV3-2	TRBJ1-5	ASSLTTGGQPQH
TRBV7-9	TRBJ1-1	ASRATTGVYAEAF
TRBV12-5	TRBJ2-7	ASGLVLAGSGYEQY
TRBV6-5	TRBJ1-6	ASNTRDTNSPLH
TRBV6-5	TRBJ1-1	ASSPQGYTEAF
TRBV6-1	TRBJ2-2	ASSEYRVTGELF
TRBV2	TRBJ2-3	ASSEAQVGTDTQY
TRBV16	TRBJ1-5	ASSQPRTGGQPQH
TRBV27	TRBJ2-2	ASSTRGAGVLSTGELF
TRBV2	TRBJ1-6	ASSGERSYNSPLH
TRBV6-6	TRBJ2-1	ASSRWTSGGENEQF
TRBV10-1	TRBJ2-2	ASSVSGNTGELF
TRBV5-1	TRBJ1-1	ASSVGGRGTEAF
TRBV19	TRBJ2-5	ASSSGTGLHQETQY
TRBV25-1	TRBJ2-1	ASSKTGGSDEQF
TRBV19	TRBJ2-2	ASRGGGTGTGELF
TRBV4-2	TRBJ2-1	ASSQASSGGAYNEQF
TRBV7-2	TRBJ1-5	ASSRMATGLHQPQH
TRBV11-2	TRBJ2-7	ASSFQSRALY
TRBV7-2	TRBJ2-5	ASSPLGTTYQETQY
TRBV3-1/TRBV3-2	TRBJ1-1	ASSQQGAATEAF
TRBV5-4	TRBJ1-2	ASSLAGTGAYGYT
TRBV12-5	TRBJ1-5	ASGLGEGAIGQPQH
TRBV5-6	TRBJ1-6	ASSSRDRGLLNSPLH
TRBV18	TRBJ1-3	ASSPDRGDAIY
TRBV9	TRBJ1-2	ASSLLNYGYT
TRBV3-1/TRBV3-2	TRBJ1-2	ASSQRQGADYGYT
TRBV6-2/TRBV6-3	TRBJ2-2	ASIPMLAGPNAGELF
TRBV4-1	TRBJ1-4	ASSPYRSGDEKLF
TRBV10-3	TRBJ2-3	AVAREITDTQY
TRBV29-1	TRBJ1-5	SVGTGAFDQPQH
TRBV12-5	TRBJ2-3	ASGFSGGAIDTQY
TRBV6-5	TRBJ1-1	ASRGSRGLRAEAF
TRBV29-1	TRBJ2-2	SVLASGETITGELF
TRBV10-3	TRBJ1-1	AISGRGANTEAF
TRBV7-2	TRBJ1-5	ASSLSGLTHQPQH
TRBV6-5	TRBJ1-2	ASSPTLANYGYT
TRBV23-1	TRBJ1-5	ASGSTGGNQPQH
TRBV18	TRBJ2-3	ASSSQGTDTQY
TRBV18	TRBJ2-7	ASSPVAQGAGEQY
TRBV6-5	TRBJ2-1	ASRGGSYNEQF
TRBV7-9	TRBJ1-1	ASSQRGGGLVTEAF
TRBV6-5	TRBJ2-6	ASSSQGAGANVLT
TRBV4-2	TRBJ1-4	ASSQVDRTVEKLF
TRBV19	TRBJ1-4	ASSIPSRAGGEEKLF
TRBV5-5	TRBJ1-1	ASSLVAGLTEAF